The 16 T cell receptor beta chains presented below share a single source sample, sequenced in a study of T cell changes during pregnancy in multiple sclerosis (dated 2019 in TCRdb). To prepare the library, the immunoSEQ multiplex PCR assay was applied. TCRdb holds this immuneACCESS table with in-frame rearrangements only. Some clones are missing; in checked studies, unresolved V genes explain under half, and the rest has no known cause. The table for this sample lists approximately 90,000 clones; around 94% of them were counted only once. Under 0.85% of the sample is taken by the ten largest. This material consisted of peripheral blood, taken in the third trimester of pregnancy. The receptor source for this set is a female donor with multiple sclerosis, enrolled in a pregnancy study.

The V gene is TRBV18, the J gene TRBJ2-1, with 12 bases that match TRBD2. In germline, CDR1 is KGHSH, CDR2 LQKENI. This CDR3 contains 16 residues. The V gene end was trimmed by 2 bases and the J gene end by 7 bases; junction bases not matched to a gene: 6. The CDR3: CASSPRRTSGNNEQFF. Here the CDR3 DNA reads TGTGCCAGCTCACCAAGGCGGACTAGCGGGAATAATGAGCAGTTCTTC. Variable domain in full (rest from reference TRBV18 and TRBJ2-1): NAGVMQNPRHLVRRRGQEARLRCSPMKGHSHVYWYRQLPEEGLKFMVYLQKENIIDESGMPKERFSAEFPKEGPSILRIQQVVRGDSAAYFCASSPRRTSGNNEQFFGPGTRLTVL.

This clone has only one observation. The chain joins TRBV27 to TRBJ2-1, with 7 bases lining up with TRBD2. The V gene's germline CDR1 is MNHEY and CDR2 SMNVEV (reference sequence). The CDR3 is 16 residues long. J gave up 4 bases and V 1 base, and 7 bases lay outside the gene matches. The CDR3 bases are TGTGCCAGCAGTTTATACCCTAGCGGCAAGTACAATGAGCAGTTCTTC. Protein sequence: CASSLYPSGKYNEQFF.

V is TRBV6-1 and J is TRBJ2-7; 11 positions agree with TRBD2. Germline lookup yields CDR1 MNHNS and CDR2 SASEGT. The CDR3 is 15 residues long. V lost 5 bases and J lost 0; bases outside the gene matches: 3. This chain's CDR3 is CASSPGTSGSYEQYF. The CDR3 DNA is TGTGCCAGCAGTCCTGGGACTAGCGGCTCCTACGAGCAGTACTTC.

This clone came up once. The chain recombines TRBV9 with TRBJ2-7, with TRBD2 identical over 7 bases. J was trimmed by 4 bases and V by 2 bases; bases with no gene match: 6. The germline V gene has CDR1 SGDLS and CDR2 YYNGEE. This CDR3 spans 14 amino acids. This CDR3 reads CASSVSGEGYEQYF. For the CDR3, the DNA is TGTGCCAGCAGCGTCAGCGGGGAAGGGTACGAGCAGTACTTC.

V gene TRBV5-1 combines with J gene TRBJ2-3; TRBD2 matches at 9 bases. The germline V gene has CDR1 SGHRS and CDR2 YFSETQ. V shed 3 bases and J 2 bases; nucleotides not matched to a gene: 13. CDR3 size: 18 residues. The CDR3 protein is CASSSPSGARINTDTQYF. CDR3 sequence (DNA): TGCGCCAGCAGCTCGCCTAGCGGGGCTAGGATAAACACAGATACGCAGTATTTT.

The chain recombines TRBV29-1 with TRBJ2-7, with a weak D call TRBD1 (6 bases). V gave up 4 bases and J gave up 1 base, with 14 bases separating them. The CDR3 extends over 14 amino acids. Germline CDR1 SQVTM, CDR2 ANQGSEA. CDR3 sequence (DNA): TGCAGCGTTGTCCCTCGGACAGCGTCCTACGAGCAGTACTTC. Translation gives CSVVPRTASYEQYF.

The chain carries TRBV5-1 and TRBJ1-2, with a weak D call TRBD1 (6 bases). Trimming removed 4 bases from V and 6 bases from J, with 22 bases in between. In germline, CDR1 is SGHRS, CDR2 YFSETQ. This CDR3 comprises 16 residues. The CDR3 DNA reads TGCGCCAGCAGCCCGATTCAGGGGCGCGGGTCGGATGGCTACACCTTC. Translating gives CASSPIQGRGSDGYTF.

This clone was found once. This chain connects TRBV7-2 to TRBJ2-7; TRBD1 might be the D (6 bases). Germline V gives CDR1 SGHTA, CDR2 FQGNSA. V was cut by 0 bases and J by 2 bases, with 14 bases left in between. The CDR3 has 16 residues. The CDR3 DNA follows: TGTGCCAGCAGCTTAGCCTCTTCCGGGACAACCTACGAGCAGTACTTC. This sequence encodes CASSLASSGTTYEQYF.

The chain couples TRBV6-1 to TRBJ1-5; 8 bases line up with TRBD1. There are 15 residues in the CDR3. Trimming at V came to 6 bases and at J to 3 bases, leaving 7 bases not matched to a gene. Germline CDR1 and CDR2: MNHNS and SASEGT. CDR3 sequence (DNA): TGTGCCAGCAGAGCGGACAGGGCCTTCAATCAGCCCCAGCATTTT. Encoded protein: CASRADRAFNQPQHF.

The chain is built from TRBV30 and TRBJ2-3; TRBD2 matches 9 bases. The V segment lost 3 bases and the J segment 6 bases; nucleotides outside the gene matches: 22. CDR1 is GTSNPN and CDR2 is SVGIG in the germline V gene (reference sequence). The CDR3 has 19 amino acids. This CDR3 is CAWSLIAGVGVRTQDTQYF. The CDR3 DNA is TGTGCCTGGAGCCTCATAGCGGGAGTCGGGGTTAGGACCCAGGATACGCAGTATTTT.

The J gene is TRBJ2-1, the V gene TRBV6-6; 7 positions match TRBD1. This CDR3 contains 15 residues. CDR1 and CDR2 from the germline V gene are MNHNY and SVGAGI (reference sequence). Trimming removed 6 bases from V and 5 bases from J; junction bases left unmatched: 10. The CDR3 spells CASSLGTADHNEQFF. CDR3 in DNA: TGTGCCAGCAGCTTAGGGACAGCAGATCACAATGAGCAGTTCTTC.

A single count supports this clone. The chain uses TRBV28 and TRBJ1-4; D is ambiguous. The CDR3 is 13 residues long. Germline CDR1 MDHEN, CDR2 SYDVKM. V dropped 5 bases and J dropped 11 bases, with 15 bases sitting between them. CDR3 amino acids: CASSPRELRKLFF. CDR3 coding DNA: TGTGCCAGCAGTCCCCGGGAGCTGAGGAAACTGTTTTTT.

This chain links TRBV4-3 with TRBJ2-2; TRBD2 matches 7 bases. Germline CDR1 is LGHNA and CDR2 is YSLEER. The CDR3 totals 17 residues. Losses at the gene ends were 1 base for V and 7 bases for J; bases not matched to a gene: 12. CDR3 amino acids: CASSQVTGDSGFGELFF. The DNA for the CDR3 is TGCGCCAGCAGCCAAGTCACGGGCGATAGCGGGTTCGGGGAGCTGTTTTTT.

The sample holds a few counts of this clone. The chain couples TRBV4-2 to TRBJ2-4; 11 bases are a match to TRBD2. V was clipped by 1 base and J by 3 bases; unmatched bases: 20. The germline V gene has CDR1 LGHNA and CDR2 YNFKEQ. This CDR3 spans 22 amino acids. CDR3 region: CASSQGRVTSGMGGFYKNIQYF. The CDR3 nucleotides read TGTGCCAGCAGCCAAGGGCGCGTGACTAGCGGGATGGGGGGGTTTTACAAAAACATTCAGTACTTC.

The chain is built from TRBV9 and TRBJ1-1; D uncertain. The CDR3 covers 15 residues. The germline CDR1 and CDR2 sequences are SGDLS and YYNGEE. With 3 bases removed from V and 3 bases from J, the gap between germline ends came to 15 bases. DNA for the CDR3: TGTGCCAGCAGCGCGCAAGACAATCGTCACACTGAAGCTTTCTTT. Translation: CASSAQDNRHTEAFF.

The CDR3 nucleotides read TGTGCCAGCAGCTCGGGACTAGCGGCAGATACGCAGTATTTT. Protein product: CASSSGLAADTQYF. The chain recombines TRBV7-9 with TRBJ2-3; 11 bases line up with TRBD2. There are 14 residues in the CDR3. V lost 4 bases, J lost 4 bases, and 1 base stayed unmatched. Germline V CDR1 and CDR2: SEHNR, FQNEAQ (reference sequence).